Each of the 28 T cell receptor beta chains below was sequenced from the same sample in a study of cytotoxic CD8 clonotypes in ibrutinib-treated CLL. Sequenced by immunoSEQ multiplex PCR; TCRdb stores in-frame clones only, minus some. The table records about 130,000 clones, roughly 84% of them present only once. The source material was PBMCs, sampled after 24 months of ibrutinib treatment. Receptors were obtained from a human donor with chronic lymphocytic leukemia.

The CDR3 coding sequence is TGTGCCAGCTCACCGGACAGGGGGAGTACTGAAGCTTTCTTT. Residues: CASSPDRGSTEAFF. This sequence joins TRBV18 and TRBJ1-1; 10 bases are shared with TRBD1. Trimming cost V 3 bases and J 5 bases; bases outside gene matches: 3. Germline lookup yields CDR1 KGHSH and CDR2 LQKENI. CDR3 size: 14 residues.

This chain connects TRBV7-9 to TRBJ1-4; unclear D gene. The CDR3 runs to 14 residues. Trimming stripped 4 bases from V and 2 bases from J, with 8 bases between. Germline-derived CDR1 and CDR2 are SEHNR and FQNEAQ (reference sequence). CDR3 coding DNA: TGTGCCAGCAGCTCGTTTTCGACTAATGAAAAACTGTTTTTT. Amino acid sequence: CASSSFSTNEKLFF.

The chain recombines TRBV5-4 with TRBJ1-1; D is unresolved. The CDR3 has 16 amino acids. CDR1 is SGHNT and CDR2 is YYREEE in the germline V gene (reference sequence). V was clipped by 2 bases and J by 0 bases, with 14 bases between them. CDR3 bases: TGTGCCAGCAGCTTTGGTGCTGGACTGATGAACACTGAAGCTTTCTTT. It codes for CASSFGAGLMNTEAFF.

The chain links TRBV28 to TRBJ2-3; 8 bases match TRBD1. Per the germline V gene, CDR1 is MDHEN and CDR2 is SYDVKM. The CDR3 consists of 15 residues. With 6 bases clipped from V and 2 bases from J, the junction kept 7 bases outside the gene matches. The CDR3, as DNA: TGTGCCAGCAGCCGCCGGACAGGGTTCACAGATACGCAGTATTTT. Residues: CASSRRTGFTDTQYF.

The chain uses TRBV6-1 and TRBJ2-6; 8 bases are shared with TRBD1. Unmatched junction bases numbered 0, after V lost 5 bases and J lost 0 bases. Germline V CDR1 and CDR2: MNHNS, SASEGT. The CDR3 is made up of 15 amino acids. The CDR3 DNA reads TGTGCCAGCAGTACAGGGGGCTCTGGGGCCAACGTCCTGACTTTC. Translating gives CASSTGGSGANVLTF.

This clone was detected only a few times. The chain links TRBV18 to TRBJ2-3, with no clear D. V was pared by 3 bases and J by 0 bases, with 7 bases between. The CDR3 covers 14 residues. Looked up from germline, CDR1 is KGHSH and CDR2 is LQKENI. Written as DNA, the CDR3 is TGTGCCAGCTCACCTCTATCGAGCACAGATACGCAGTATTTT. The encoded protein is CASSPLSSTDTQYF.

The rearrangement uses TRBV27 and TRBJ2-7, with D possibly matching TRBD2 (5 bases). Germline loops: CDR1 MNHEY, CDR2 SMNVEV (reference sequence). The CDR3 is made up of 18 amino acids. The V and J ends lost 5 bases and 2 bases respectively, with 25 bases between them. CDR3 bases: TGTGCCAGCAGTACCCGTGGGAGAGAACTTAGAATACCCTACGAGCAGTACTTC. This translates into CASSTRGRELRIPYEQYF.

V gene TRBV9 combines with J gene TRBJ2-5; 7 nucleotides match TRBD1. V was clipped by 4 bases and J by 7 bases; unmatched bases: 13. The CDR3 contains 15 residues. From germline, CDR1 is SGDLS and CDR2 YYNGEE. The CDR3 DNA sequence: TGTGCCAGCAGCCAAGAACAGGGGCGGGTGGGGACCCAGTACTTC. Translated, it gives CASSQEQGRVGTQYF.

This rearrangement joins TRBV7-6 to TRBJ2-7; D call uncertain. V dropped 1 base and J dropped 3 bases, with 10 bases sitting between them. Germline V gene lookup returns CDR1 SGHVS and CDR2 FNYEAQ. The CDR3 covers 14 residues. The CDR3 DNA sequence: TGTGCCAGCAGCTTAGTTCCAGAAGGCTACGAGCAGTACTTC. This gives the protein CASSLVPEGYEQYF.

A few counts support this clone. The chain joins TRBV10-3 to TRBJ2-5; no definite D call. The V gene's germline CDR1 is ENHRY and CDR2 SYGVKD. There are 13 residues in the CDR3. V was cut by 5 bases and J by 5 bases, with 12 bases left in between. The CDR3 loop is CAISKDLRETQYF. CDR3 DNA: TGTGCCATCAGTAAGGACCTCCGGGAGACCCAGTACTTC.

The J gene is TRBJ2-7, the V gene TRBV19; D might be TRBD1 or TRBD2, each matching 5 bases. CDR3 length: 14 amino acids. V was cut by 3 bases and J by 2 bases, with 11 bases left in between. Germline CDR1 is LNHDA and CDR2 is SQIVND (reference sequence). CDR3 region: CASSIRGEAYEQYF. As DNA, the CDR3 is TGTGCCAGTAGTATCAGAGGGGAAGCCTACGAGCAGTACTTC.

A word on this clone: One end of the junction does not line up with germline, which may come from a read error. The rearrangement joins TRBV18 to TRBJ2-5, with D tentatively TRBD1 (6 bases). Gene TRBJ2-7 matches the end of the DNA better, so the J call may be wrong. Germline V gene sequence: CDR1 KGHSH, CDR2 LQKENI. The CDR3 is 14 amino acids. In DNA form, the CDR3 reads TGTGCCAGCTCCCCACCGGGACAAAAGTACGAGCAGTACTTC. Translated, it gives CASSPPGQKYEQYF.

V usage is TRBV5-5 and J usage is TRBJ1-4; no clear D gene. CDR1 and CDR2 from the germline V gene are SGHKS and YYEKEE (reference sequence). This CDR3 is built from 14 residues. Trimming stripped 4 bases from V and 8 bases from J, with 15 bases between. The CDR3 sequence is CASSRYDGREKLFF. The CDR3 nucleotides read TGTGCCAGCAGCAGGTACGACGGGAGAGAAAAACTGTTTTTT.

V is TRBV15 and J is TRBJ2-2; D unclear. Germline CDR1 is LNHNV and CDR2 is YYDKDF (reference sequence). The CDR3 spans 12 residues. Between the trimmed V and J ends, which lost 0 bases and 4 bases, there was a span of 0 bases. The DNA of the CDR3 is TGTGCCACCAGCAGAGACACCGGGGAGCTGTTTTTT. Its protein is CATSRDTGELFF.

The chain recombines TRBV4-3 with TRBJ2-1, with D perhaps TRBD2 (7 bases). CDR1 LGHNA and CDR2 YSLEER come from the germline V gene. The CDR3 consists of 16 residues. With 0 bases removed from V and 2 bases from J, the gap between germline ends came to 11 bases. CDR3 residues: CASSQEGRGPYNEQFF. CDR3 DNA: TGCGCCAGCAGCCAAGAGGGGCGGGGGCCCTACAATGAGCAGTTCTTC.

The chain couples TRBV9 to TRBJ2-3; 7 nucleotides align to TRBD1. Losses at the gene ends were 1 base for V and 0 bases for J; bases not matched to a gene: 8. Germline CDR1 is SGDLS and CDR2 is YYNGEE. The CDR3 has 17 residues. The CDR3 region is CASSVSTGALSTDTQYF. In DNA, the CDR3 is TGTGCCAGCAGCGTATCCACAGGGGCACTCAGCACAGATACGCAGTATTTT. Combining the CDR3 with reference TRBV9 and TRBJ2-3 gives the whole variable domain DSGVTQTPKHLITATGQRVTLRCSPRSGDLSVYWYQQSLDQGLQFLIQYYNGEERAKGNILERFSAQQFPDLHSELNLSSLELGDSALYFCASSVSTGALSTDTQYFGPGTRLTVL.

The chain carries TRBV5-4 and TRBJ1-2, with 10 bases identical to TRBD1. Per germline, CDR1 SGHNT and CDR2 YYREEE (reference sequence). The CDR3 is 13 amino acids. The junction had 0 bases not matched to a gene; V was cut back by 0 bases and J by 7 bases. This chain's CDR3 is CASSLGTGGGYTF. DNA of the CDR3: TGTGCCAGCAGCTTGGGGACAGGGGGTGGCTACACCTTC.

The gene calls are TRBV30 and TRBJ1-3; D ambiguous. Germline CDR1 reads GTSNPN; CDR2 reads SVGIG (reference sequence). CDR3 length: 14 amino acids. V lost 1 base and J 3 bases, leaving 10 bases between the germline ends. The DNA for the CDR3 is TGTGCCTGGAGTGCCCAGGAATATGGAAACACCATATATTTT. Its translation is CAWSAQEYGNTIYF.

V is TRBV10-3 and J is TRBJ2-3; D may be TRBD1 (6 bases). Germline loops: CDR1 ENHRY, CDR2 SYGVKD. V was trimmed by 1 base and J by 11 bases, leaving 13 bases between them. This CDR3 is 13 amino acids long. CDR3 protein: CAISEFQGWGQYF. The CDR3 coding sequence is TGTGCCATCAGTGAGTTCCAGGGGTGGGGGCAGTATTTT.

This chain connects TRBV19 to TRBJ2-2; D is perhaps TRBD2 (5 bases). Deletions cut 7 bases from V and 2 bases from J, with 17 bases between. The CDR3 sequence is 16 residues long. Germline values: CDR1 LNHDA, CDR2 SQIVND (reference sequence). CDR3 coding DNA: TGTGCCAGTAAAAGTGCCGGGATCATAAACACCGGGGAGCTGTTTTTT. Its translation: CASKSAGIINTGELFF.

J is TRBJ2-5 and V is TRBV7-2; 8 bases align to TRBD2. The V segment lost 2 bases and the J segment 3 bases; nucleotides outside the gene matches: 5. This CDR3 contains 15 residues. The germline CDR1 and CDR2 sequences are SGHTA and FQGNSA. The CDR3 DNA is TGTGCCAGCAGCTTATATCTTAGCGGGGAAGAGACCCAGTACTTC. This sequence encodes CASSLYLSGEETQYF.

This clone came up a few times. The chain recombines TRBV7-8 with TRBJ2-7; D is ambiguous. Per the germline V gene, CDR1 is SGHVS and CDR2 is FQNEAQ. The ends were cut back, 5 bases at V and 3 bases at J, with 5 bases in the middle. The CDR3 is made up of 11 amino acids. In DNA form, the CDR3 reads TGTGCCAGCAGCCTCTTCTACGAGCAGTACTTC. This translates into CASSLFYEQYF. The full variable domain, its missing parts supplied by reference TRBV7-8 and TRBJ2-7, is GAGVSQSPRYKVAKRGQDVALRCDPISGHVSLFWYQQALGQGPEFLTYFQNEAQLDKSGLPSDRFFAERPEGSVSTLKIQRTQQEDSAVYLCASSLFYEQYFGPGTRLTVT.

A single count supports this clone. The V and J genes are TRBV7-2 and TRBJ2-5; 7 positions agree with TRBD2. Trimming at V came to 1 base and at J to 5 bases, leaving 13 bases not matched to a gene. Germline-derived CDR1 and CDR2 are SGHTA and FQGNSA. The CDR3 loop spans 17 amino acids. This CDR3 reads CASSLGRAGLNPETQYF. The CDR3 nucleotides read TGTGCCAGCAGCTTAGGGCGAGCGGGGCTTAATCCGGAGACCCAGTACTTC. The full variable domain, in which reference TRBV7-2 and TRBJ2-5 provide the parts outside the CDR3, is GAGVSQSPSNKVTEKGKDVELRCDPISGHTALYWYRQSLGQGLEFLIYFQGNSAPDKSGLPSDRFSAERTGGSVSTLTIQRTQQEDSAVYLCASSLGRAGLNPETQYFGPGTRLLVL.

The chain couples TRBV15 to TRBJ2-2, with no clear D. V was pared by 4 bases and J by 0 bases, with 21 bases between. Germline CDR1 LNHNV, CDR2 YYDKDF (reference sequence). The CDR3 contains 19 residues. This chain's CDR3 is CATSTAYGLEQSNTGELFF. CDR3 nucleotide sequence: TGTGCCACCAGCACCGCCTACGGCCTGGAACAATCGAACACCGGGGAGCTGTTTTTT.

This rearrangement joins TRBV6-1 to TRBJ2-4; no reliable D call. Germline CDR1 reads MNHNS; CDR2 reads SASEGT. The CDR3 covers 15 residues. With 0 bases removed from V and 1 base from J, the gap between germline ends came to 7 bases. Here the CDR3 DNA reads TGTGCCAGCAGTGAAGCCTCGTTGGCCAAAAACATTCAGTACTTC. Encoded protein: CASSEASLAKNIQYF.

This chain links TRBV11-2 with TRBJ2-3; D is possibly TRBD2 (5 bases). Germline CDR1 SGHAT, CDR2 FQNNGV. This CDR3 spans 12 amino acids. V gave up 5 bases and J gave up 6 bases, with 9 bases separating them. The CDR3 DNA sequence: TGTGCCAGCAGCCGGACTGGGGATACGCAGTATTTT. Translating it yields CASSRTGDTQYF.

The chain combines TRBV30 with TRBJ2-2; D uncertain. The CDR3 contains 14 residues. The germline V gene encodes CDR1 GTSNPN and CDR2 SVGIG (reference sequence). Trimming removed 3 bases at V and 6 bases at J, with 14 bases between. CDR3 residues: CAWRNHPASGELFF. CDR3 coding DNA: TGTGCCTGGAGGAACCACCCGGCCTCCGGGGAGCTGTTTTTT. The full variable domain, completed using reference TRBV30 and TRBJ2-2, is SQTIHQWPATLVQPVGSPLSLECTVEGTSNPNLYWYRQAAGRGLQLLFYSVGIGQISSEVPQNLSASRPQDRQFILSSKKLLLSDSGFYLCAWRNHPASGELFFGEGSRLTVL.

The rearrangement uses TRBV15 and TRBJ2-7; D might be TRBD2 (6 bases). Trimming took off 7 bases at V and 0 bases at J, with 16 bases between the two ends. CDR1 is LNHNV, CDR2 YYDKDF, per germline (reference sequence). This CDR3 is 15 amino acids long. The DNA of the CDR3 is TGTGCCACCACCTCGGCGGGGCACAACTCCTACGAGCAGTACTTC. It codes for CATTSAGHNSYEQYF.